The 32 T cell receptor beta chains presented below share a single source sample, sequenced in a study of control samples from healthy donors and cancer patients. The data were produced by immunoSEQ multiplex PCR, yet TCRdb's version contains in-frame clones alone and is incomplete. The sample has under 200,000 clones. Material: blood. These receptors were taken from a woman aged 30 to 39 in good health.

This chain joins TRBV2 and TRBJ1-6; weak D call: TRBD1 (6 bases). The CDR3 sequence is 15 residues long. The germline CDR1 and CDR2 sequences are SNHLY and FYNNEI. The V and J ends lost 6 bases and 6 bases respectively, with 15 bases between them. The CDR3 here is CASRGGRRGNSPLHF. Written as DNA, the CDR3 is TGTGCCAGCAGAGGGGGACGGAGGGGTAATTCACCCCTCCACTTT.

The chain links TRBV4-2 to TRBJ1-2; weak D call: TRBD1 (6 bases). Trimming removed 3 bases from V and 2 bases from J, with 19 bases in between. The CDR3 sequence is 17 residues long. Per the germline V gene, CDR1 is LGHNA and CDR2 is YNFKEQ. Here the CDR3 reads CASSHTQSTGLNYGYTF. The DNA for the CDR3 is TGTGCCAGCAGCCACACCCAATCGACAGGACTCAACTATGGCTACACCTTC.

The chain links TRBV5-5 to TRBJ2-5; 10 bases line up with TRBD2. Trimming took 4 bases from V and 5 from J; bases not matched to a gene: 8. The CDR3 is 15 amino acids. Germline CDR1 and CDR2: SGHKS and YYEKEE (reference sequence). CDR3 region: CASSPQAGGRETQYF. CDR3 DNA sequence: TGTGCCAGCAGCCCGCAAGCGGGGGGGCGGGAGACCCAGTACTTC.

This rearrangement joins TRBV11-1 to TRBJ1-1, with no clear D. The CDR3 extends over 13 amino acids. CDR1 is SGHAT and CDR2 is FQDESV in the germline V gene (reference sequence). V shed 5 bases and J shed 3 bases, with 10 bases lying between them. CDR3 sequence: CASSPLLDTEAFF. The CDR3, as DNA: TGTGCCAGCAGCCCCTTATTAGACACTGAAGCTTTCTTT.

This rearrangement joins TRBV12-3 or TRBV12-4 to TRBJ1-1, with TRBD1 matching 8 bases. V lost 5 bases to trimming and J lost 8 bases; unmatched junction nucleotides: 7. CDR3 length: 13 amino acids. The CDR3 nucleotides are TGTGCCAGCAGTCCTACAGGGGGGTGGGAAGCTTTCTTT. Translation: CASSPTGGWEAFF.

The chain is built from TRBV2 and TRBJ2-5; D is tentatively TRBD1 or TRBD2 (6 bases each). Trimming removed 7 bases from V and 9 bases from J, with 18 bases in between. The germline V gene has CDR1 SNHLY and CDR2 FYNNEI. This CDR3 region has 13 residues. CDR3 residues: CASNGGAGVAQYF. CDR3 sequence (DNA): TGTGCCAGCAACGGCGGGGCAGGGGTGGCCCAGTACTTC.

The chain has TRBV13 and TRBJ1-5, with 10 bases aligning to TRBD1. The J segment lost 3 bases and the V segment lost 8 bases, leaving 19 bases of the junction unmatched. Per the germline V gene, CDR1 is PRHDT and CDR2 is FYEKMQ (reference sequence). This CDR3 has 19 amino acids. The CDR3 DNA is TGTGCCAGCGCTTCTGACCCGGGACAGGGGTTGAAGGACAATCAGCCCCAGCATTTT. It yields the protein CASASDPGQGLKDNQPQHF.

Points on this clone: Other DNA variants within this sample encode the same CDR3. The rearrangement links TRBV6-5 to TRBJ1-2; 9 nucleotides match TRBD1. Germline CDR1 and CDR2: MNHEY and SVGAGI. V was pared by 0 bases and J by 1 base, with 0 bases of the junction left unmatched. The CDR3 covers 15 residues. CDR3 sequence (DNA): TGTGCCAGCAGTTACTCGACAGGGGGTAACTATGGCTACACCTTC. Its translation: CASSYSTGGNYGYTF.

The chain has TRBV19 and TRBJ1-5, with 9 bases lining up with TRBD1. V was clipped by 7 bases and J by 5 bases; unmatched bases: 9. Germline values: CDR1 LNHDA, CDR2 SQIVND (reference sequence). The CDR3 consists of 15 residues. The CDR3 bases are TGTGCCAGTACTTCGACAGGGGGTTATTATCAGCCCCAGCATTTT. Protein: CASTSTGGYYQPQHF.

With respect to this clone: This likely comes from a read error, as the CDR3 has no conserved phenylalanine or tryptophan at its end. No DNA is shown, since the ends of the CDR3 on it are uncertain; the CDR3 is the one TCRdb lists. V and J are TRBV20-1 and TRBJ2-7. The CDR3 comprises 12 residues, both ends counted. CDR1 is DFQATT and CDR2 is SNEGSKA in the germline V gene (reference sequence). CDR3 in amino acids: CSASWSEGWGYI.

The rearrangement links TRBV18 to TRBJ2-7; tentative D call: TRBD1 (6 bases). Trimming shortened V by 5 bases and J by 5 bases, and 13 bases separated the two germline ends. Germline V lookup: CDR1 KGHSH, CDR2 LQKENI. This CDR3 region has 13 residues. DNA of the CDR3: TGTGCCAGCTCATTTCGACAGGCGGACGAGCAGTACTTC. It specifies CASSFRQADEQYF. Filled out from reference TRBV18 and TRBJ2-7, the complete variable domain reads NAGVMQNPRHLVRRRGQEARLRCSPMKGHSHVYWYRQLPEEGLKFMVYLQKENIIDESGMPKERFSAEFPKEGPSILRIQQVVRGDSAAYFCASSFRQADEQYFGPGTRLTVT.

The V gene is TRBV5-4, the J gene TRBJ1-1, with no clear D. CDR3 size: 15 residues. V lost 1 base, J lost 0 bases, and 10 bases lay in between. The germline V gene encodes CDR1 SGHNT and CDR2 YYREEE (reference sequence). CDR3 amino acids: CASSLTEQLNTEAFF. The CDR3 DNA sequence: TGTGCCAGCAGCTTGACGGAACAACTGAACACTGAAGCTTTCTTT.

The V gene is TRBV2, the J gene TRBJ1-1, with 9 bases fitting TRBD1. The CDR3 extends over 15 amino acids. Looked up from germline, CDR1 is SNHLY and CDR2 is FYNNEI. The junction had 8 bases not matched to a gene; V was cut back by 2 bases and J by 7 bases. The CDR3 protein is CASSETGTGSGEAFF. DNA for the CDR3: TGTGCCAGCAGTGAAACTGGGACAGGGTCTGGTGAAGCTTTCTTT.

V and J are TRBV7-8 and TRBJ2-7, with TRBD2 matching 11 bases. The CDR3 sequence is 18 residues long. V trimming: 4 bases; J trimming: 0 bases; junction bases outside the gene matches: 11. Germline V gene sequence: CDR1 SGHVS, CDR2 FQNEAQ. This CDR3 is CASSSPTSGGTSSYEQYF. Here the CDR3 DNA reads TGTGCCAGCAGCTCTCCAACTAGCGGGGGTACAAGCTCCTACGAGCAGTACTTC.

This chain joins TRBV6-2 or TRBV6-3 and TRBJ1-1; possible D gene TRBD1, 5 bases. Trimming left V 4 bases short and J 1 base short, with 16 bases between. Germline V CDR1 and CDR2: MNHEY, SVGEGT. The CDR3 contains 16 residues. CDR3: CASSWDGKGRNTEAFF. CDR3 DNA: TGTGCCAGCAGTTGGGACGGCAAGGGGAGGAACACTGAAGCTTTCTTT.

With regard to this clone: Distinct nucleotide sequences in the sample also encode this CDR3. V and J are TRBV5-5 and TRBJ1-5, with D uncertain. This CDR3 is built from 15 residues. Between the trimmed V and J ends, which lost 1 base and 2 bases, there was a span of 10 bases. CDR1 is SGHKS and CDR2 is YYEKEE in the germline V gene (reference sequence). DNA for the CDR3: TGTGCCAGCAGCTTGCGAGGGCAAGGCAATCAGCCCCAGCATTTT. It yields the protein CASSLRGQGNQPQHF.

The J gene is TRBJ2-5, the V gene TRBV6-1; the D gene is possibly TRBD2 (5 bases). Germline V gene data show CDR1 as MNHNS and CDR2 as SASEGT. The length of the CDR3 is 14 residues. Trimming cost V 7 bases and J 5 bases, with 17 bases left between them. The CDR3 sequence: CASTQTAEVETQYF. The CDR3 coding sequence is TGTGCCAGCACCCAGACGGCGGAGGTCGAGACCCAGTACTTC.

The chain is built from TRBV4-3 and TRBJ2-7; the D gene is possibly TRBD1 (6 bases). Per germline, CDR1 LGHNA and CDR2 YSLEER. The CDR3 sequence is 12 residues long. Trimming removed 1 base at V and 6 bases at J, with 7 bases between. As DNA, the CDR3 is TGCGCCAGCAGCCAAGGAGGGGGCGAGCAGTACTTC. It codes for CASSQGGGEQYF.

Here the CDR3 DNA reads TGTGCCAGCAGCCAAGAGGTAACCGAAGAGACCCAGTACTTC. This gives the protein CASSQEVTEETQYF. This chain connects TRBV3-1 (or the pseudogene TRBV3-2) to TRBJ2-5; D unclear. The germline V gene encodes CDR1 LGHDT and CDR2 YNNKEL (reference sequence). This CDR3 spans 14 amino acids. V shed 0 bases and J shed 3 bases, with 8 bases lying between them.

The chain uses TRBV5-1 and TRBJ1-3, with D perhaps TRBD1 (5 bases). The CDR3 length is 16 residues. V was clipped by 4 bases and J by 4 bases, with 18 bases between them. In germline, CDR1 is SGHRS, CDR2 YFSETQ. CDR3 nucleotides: TGCGCCAGCAGCAAAGACCAACCCGGGGGAGGAAACACCATATATTTT. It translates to CASSKDQPGGGNTIYF.

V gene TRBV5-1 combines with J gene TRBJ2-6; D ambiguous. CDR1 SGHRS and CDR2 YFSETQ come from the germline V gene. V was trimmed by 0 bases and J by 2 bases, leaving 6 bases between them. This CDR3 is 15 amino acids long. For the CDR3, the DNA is TGCGCCAGCAGCTTGGATCGACCTGGGGCCAACGTCCTGACTTTC. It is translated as CASSLDRPGANVLTF.

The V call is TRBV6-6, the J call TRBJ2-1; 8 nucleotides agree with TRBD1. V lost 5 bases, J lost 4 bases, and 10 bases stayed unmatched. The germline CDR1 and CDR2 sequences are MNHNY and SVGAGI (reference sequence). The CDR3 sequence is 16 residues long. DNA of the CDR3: TGTGCCAGCAGTCCACTCCTCCGGACAGGGTACAATGAGCAGTTCTTC. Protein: CASSPLLRTGYNEQFF.

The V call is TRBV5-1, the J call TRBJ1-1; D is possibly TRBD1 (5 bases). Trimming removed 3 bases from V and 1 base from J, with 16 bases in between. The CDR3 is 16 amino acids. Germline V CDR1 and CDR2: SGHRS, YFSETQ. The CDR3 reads CASSSWGVTENTEAFF. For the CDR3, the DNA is TGCGCCAGCAGCTCGTGGGGGGTTACGGAGAACACTGAAGCTTTCTTT.

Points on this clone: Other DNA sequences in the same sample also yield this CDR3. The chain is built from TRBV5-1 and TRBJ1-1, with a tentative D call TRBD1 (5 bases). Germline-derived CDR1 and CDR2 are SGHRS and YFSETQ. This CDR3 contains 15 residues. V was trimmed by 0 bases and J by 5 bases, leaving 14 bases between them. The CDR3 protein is CASSLAGREVTEAFF. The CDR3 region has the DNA TGCGCCAGCAGCTTGGCGGGCAGGGAAGTTACTGAAGCTTTCTTT.

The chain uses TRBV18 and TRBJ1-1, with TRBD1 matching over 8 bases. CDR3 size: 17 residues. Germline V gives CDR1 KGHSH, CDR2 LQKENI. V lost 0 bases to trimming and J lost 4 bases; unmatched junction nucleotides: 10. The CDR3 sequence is CASSPPDRVWPGTEAFF. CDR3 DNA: TGTGCCAGCTCACCACCGGACAGGGTTTGGCCAGGCACTGAAGCTTTCTTT. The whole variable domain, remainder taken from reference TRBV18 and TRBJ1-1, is NAGVMQNPRHLVRRRGQEARLRCSPMKGHSHVYWYRQLPEEGLKFMVYLQKENIIDESGMPKERFSAEFPKEGPSILRIQQVVRGDSAAYFCASSPPDRVWPGTEAFFGQGTRLTVV.

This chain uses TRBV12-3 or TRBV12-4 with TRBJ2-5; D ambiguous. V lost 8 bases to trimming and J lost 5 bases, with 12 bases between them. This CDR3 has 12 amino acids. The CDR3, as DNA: TGTGCCAGCGGAACCTTCCAGGAGACCCAGTACTTC. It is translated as CASGTFQETQYF.

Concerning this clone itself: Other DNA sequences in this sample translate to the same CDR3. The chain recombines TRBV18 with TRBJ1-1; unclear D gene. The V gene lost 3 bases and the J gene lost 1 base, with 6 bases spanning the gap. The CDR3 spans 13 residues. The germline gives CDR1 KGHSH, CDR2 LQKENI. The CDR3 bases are TGTGCCAGCTCACCCACCGAGAACACTGAAGCTTTCTTT. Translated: CASSPTENTEAFF.

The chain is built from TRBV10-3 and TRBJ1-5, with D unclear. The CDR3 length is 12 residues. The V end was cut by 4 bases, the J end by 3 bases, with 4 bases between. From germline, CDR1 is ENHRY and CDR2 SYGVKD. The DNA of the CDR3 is TGTGCCATCAGTGGAACCAATCAGCCCCAGCATTTT. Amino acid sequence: CAISGTNQPQHF.

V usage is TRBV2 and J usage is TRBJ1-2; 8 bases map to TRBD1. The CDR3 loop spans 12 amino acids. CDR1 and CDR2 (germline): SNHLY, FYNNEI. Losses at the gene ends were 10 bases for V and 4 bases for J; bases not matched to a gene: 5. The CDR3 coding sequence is TGTGCCACCAGGCAGGGGGCCTATGGCTACACCTTC. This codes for CATRQGAYGYTF.

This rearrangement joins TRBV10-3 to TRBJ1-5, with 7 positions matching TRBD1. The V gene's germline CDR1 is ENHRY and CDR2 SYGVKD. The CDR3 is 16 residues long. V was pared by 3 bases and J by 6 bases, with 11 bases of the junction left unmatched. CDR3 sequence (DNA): TGTGCCATCAGTGACCAGGACAGGCTACTTGGTCAGCCCCAGCATTTT. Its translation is CAISDQDRLLGQPQHF.

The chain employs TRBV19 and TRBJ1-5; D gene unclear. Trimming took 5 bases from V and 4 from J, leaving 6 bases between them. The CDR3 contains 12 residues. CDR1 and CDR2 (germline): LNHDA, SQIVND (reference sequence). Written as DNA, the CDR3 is TGTGCCAGTAGTCCCTCTAATCAGCCCCAGCATTTT. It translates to CASSPSNQPQHF.

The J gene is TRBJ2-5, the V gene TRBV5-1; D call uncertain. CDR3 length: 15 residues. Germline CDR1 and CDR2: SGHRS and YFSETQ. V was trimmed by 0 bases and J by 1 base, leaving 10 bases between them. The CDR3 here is CASSLVRFPQETQYF. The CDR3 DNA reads TGCGCCAGCAGCTTGGTCCGGTTCCCCCAAGAGACCCAGTACTTC.